Presented here are 17 T cell receptor beta chains from one specimen sequenced in a study of blood T cell repertoires in COVID-19. The data were produced by immunoSEQ multiplex PCR, yet TCRdb's version contains in-frame clones alone and is incomplete. The table has some 270,000 clones, roughly 88% seen once; the top ten hold about 0.9%. Sequencing input: peripheral blood. Receptors were obtained from a human donor with COVID-19, enrolled during active disease. The donor label of this sample is uncertain.

The rearrangement joins TRBV28 to TRBJ1-2; a weak D match, TRBD1 (5 bases). Per the germline V gene, CDR1 is MDHEN and CDR2 is SYDVKM. Trimming pared 10 bases from V and 0 bases from J, leaving 12 bases between. The CDR3 sequence is 13 residues long. In nucleotides, the CDR3 is TGTGCCATTGAGACAGACGCTAACTATGGCTACACCTTC. This sequence encodes CAIETDANYGYTF.

The genes are TRBV6-5 and TRBJ1-5, with D maybe TRBD1 (6 bases). With 5 bases removed from V and 3 bases from J, the gap between germline ends came to 11 bases. The CDR3 totals 14 residues. Germline CDR1 and CDR2: MNHEY and SVGAGI. The CDR3 coding sequence is TGTGCCAGCAGTAGAGGACAGACCAATCAGCCCCAGCATTTT. It translates to CASSRGQTNQPQHF.

V is TRBV5-1 and J is TRBJ2-5, with 11 bases lining up with TRBD1. Losses at the gene ends were 3 bases for V and 4 bases for J; bases not matched to a gene: 2. CDR3 length: 14 amino acids. Germline V gives CDR1 SGHRS, CDR2 YFSETQ. The CDR3 sequence is CASSWTGGRETQYF. DNA for the CDR3: TGCGCCAGCAGCTGGACAGGGGGCCGAGAGACCCAGTACTTC.

This chain uses TRBV2 with TRBJ2-7; TRBD2 aligns across 9 bases. Germline CDR1 and CDR2: SNHLY and FYNNEI. The CDR3 extends over 13 amino acids. V was clipped by 6 bases and J by 6 bases; unmatched bases: 6. DNA of the CDR3: TGTGCCAGCAGGTGGGCTAGCGGGGTCGAGCAGTACTTC. Amino acids: CASRWASGVEQYF.

The J gene is TRBJ1-4, the V gene TRBV28; D remains unclear. Germline V CDR1 and CDR2: MDHEN, SYDVKM. V lost 6 bases and J lost 3, with 11 bases in between. CDR3 length: 14 residues. CDR3 DNA: TGTGCCAGCAGCCCCCTAGACTCTAATGAAAAACTGTTTTTT. Protein: CASSPLDSNEKLFF.

The genes are TRBV6-8 and TRBJ1-1; D not certain. This CDR3 comprises 16 residues. CDR1 and CDR2 from the germline V gene are MNHGY and SAAAGT. Trimming removed 0 bases from V and 4 bases from J, with 15 bases in between. CDR3 DNA sequence: TGTGCCAGCAGTTACTCTGAAGGGCAGCGGAGCACTGAAGCTTTCTTT. It translates to CASSYSEGQRSTEAFF.

Points on this clone: Additional DNA sequences in this sample encode the identical CDR3. The V call is TRBV18, the J call TRBJ2-7; 7 bases are a match to TRBD2. Germline V gene sequence: CDR1 KGHSH, CDR2 LQKENI. The V segment lost 2 bases and the J segment 4 bases; nucleotides outside the gene matches: 2. This CDR3 contains 13 residues. CDR3 in DNA: TGTGCCAGCTCACCAACCGGGGGGTACGAGCAGTACTTC. It encodes CASSPTGGYEQYF.

This clone was detected a few times. The chain recombines TRBV18 with TRBJ1-5; D remains ambiguous. The CDR3 extends over 15 amino acids. Germline values: CDR1 KGHSH, CDR2 LQKENI. V dropped 2 bases and J dropped 7 bases, with 15 bases sitting between them. The CDR3 nucleotides read TGTGCCAGCTCACCATCCACCGCGGCTGACCAGCCCCAGCATTTT. It codes for CASSPSTAADQPQHF. Using reference TRBV18 and TRBJ1-5 for the parts outside the CDR3, the full variable domain is NAGVMQNPRHLVRRRGQEARLRCSPMKGHSHVYWYRQLPEEGLKFMVYLQKENIIDESGMPKERFSAEFPKEGPSILRIQQVVRGDSAAYFCASSPSTAADQPQHFGDGTRLSIL.

This chain joins TRBV3-1 (or the pseudogene TRBV3-2) and TRBJ1-3; a possible D gene is TRBD1 (5 bases). The CDR3 contains 14 residues. Germline V gives CDR1 LGHDT, CDR2 YNNKEL (reference sequence). Trimming removed 4 bases from V and 1 base from J, with 8 bases in between. CDR3 nucleotides: TGTGCCAGCAGCCCGGGGGTATCTGGAAACACCATATATTTT. This codes for CASSPGVSGNTIYF.

The chain recombines TRBV18 with TRBJ2-1; TRBD2 aligns across 10 bases. The CDR3 contains 14 residues. Germline V gene sequence: CDR1 KGHSH, CDR2 LQKENI. V was clipped by 6 bases and J by 4 bases; unmatched bases: 3. Here the CDR3 reads CASSLAGVYNEQFF. CDR3 DNA sequence: TGTGCCAGCTCGCTAGCGGGGGTTTACAATGAGCAGTTCTTC.

The J gene is TRBJ2-2, the V gene TRBV28; perhaps TRBD2 as D (5 bases). This CDR3 region has 17 residues. V was clipped by 6 bases and J by 1 base, with 18 bases between them. The germline gives CDR1 MDHEN, CDR2 SYDVKM. Here the CDR3 reads CASRPKPQLENTGELFF. The CDR3 DNA follows: TGTGCCAGCAGACCAAAGCCCCAACTAGAGAACACCGGGGAGCTGTTTTTT.

The rearrangement joins TRBV6-6 to TRBJ2-1; 7 positions agree with TRBD2. The V segment lost 8 bases and the J segment 4 bases; nucleotides outside the gene matches: 5. The CDR3 covers 13 residues. Germline lookup yields CDR1 MNHNY and CDR2 SVGAGI (reference sequence). In nucleotides, the CDR3 is TGTGCCAGCTCGCTAGCGGTATACAATGAGCAGTTCTTC. Its translation: CASSLAVYNEQFF.

The chain is built from TRBV29-1 and TRBJ1-2, with 9 nucleotides matching TRBD1. Trimming cost V 5 bases and J 7 bases; bases outside gene matches: 5. Germline-derived CDR1 and CDR2 are SQVTM and ANQGSEA. The CDR3 covers 12 residues. The CDR3 DNA is TGCAGCGTTCTAGACAGGGGGACTGGCTACACCTTC. It specifies CSVLDRGTGYTF.

V gene TRBV6-5 combines with J gene TRBJ2-1; 8 bases line up with TRBD2. This CDR3 has 15 amino acids. V shed 7 bases and J 0 bases; nucleotides not matched to a gene: 5. Per germline, CDR1 MNHEY and CDR2 SVGAGI. The CDR3 sequence: CASMREASSYNEQFF. The CDR3 nucleotides read TGTGCCAGCATGCGGGAGGCCTCCTCCTACAATGAGCAGTTCTTC.

The chain joins TRBV2 to TRBJ1-3; D possibly corresponds to TRBD1 (5 bases). The ends were cut back, 4 bases at V and 2 bases at J, with 15 bases in the middle. The length of the CDR3 is 16 residues. Germline assignment: CDR1 SNHLY and CDR2 FYNNEI. CDR3 sequence (DNA): TGTGCCAGCAGTGTGACCCAGGGCGTAGCTGGAAACACCATATATTTT. This gives the protein CASSVTQGVAGNTIYF.

In regard to this clone: The same CDR3 also results from other DNA sequences found in this sample. The chain is built from TRBV7-3 and TRBJ1-1; the D is unclear. This CDR3 is 13 amino acids long. V was cut by 5 bases and J by 1 base, with 8 bases left in between. CDR1 and CDR2 (germline): SGHTA, FQGTGA. CDR3 sequence reads: CASSLEANTEAFF. Written as DNA, the CDR3 is TGTGCCAGCAGCCTCGAAGCGAACACTGAAGCTTTCTTT.

V usage is TRBV6-5 and J usage is TRBJ2-3; D ambiguous. Germline CDR1 and CDR2: MNHEY and SVGAGI. This CDR3 spans 13 amino acids. The V end was cut by 3 bases, the J end by 6 bases, with 10 bases between. The CDR3 DNA reads as TGTGCCAGCAGTTATCGACGGCGGGATACGCAGTATTTT. It encodes CASSYRRRDTQYF.